Detailed here is one T cell receptor (beta chain). Its antigen is unknown. The sample belongs to a study of T cells after yellow fever vaccination. Study-wide points: Most clones from primary vaccination resurfaced after the booster (96% CD4, around 91% CD8). Just a small share of clonotypes turned up in the CD4 compartment as well as the CD8 compartment.

V trimming: 5 bases; J trimming: 2 bases; junction bases outside the gene matches: 10. This CDR3 contains 16 residues. The germline V gene has CDR1 LGHDT and CDR2 YNNKEL (reference sequence). UMIs and a universal primer site were added when TCR cDNA was made by 5'RACE template switching. TCRdb called the 5' RACE reads again in MiXCR, with one record for every CDR3 protein. The sample has 280,000 or so distinct CDR3 sequences, around 8.6% seen once. This specimen was CD4+ T cells sorted from PBMCs, taken 5 days after the yellow fever booster vaccination. The V call is TRBV3-1, the J call TRBJ2-3; 7 bases are a match to TRBD2. The TCR originated in a man younger than 35 who received the YFV17D yellow fever vaccine. The CDR3 nucleotides read TGTGCCAGCAGCACCGGGAGCGGGATTAACACAGATACGCAGTATTTT. Translating gives CASSTGSGINTDTQYF.